The 14 T cell receptor beta chains presented below share a single source sample, sequenced in a study of beta chain features in type 1 diabetes. All of the isolated RNA was reverse transcribed, so expressed TCRB transcripts were sequenced. The data were produced by immunoSEQ multiplex PCR, yet TCRdb's version contains in-frame clones alone and is incomplete. This sample yields about 270,000 clones, of which 13% to 15% are seen a single time; approximately 0.024% belongs to the top ten. The sequenced material came from naive CD4+ T cells from blood. The receptor source for this set is a woman aged 35 to 49 in good health.

The chain carries TRBV25-1 and TRBJ2-7; 10 bases match TRBD2. Per the germline V gene, CDR1 is MGHDK and CDR2 is SYGVNS. J lost 2 bases, V lost 2 bases, and 12 bases had no gene match. The CDR3 is 18 amino acids. Here the CDR3 reads CASSEKRGGTSAPYEQYF. The CDR3 DNA follows: TGTGCCAGCAGTGAAAAGAGGGGGGGGACTAGCGCTCCCTACGAGCAGTACTTC.

This clone was observed a handful of times. The V gene is TRBV6-1, the J gene TRBJ1-3, with D perhaps matching TRBD1 (5 bases). Deletions cut 5 bases from V and 0 bases from J, with 11 bases between. Germline CDR1 MNHNS, CDR2 SASEGT. The CDR3 has 15 residues. CDR3 nucleotide sequence: TGTGCCAGCAGTACCGGGACTTCCTCTGGAAACACCATATATTTT. It is translated as CASSTGTSSGNTIYF.

V and J are TRBV29-1 and TRBJ2-4; TRBD2 is a possible D gene (7 bases). In germline, CDR1 is SQVTM, CDR2 ANQGSEA. This CDR3 has 15 residues. CDR3 region: CSLEGGRGQGNIQYF. The CDR3 DNA is TGCAGTCTTGAAGGGGGGCGGGGGCAGGGAAACATTCAGTACTTC.

A few counts support this clone. This sample includes further DNA sequences coding for the same CDR3. V usage is TRBV7-9 and J usage is TRBJ1-6, with 8 bases that match TRBD1. V dropped 5 bases and J dropped 9; count of bases not matched to a gene: 6. Germline values: CDR1 SEHNR, CDR2 FQNEAQ (reference sequence). This CDR3 is built from 14 residues. The CDR3 sequence: CASSPGQGGSPLHF. The CDR3 coding sequence is TGTGCCAGCAGCCCAGGACAGGGAGGTTCACCCCTCCACTTT.

The chain has TRBV5-1 and TRBJ1-6; a possible D gene is TRBD1 (6 bases). Trimming removed 8 bases at V and 11 bases at J, with 20 bases between. The CDR3 extends over 14 amino acids. Germline V gene data show CDR1 as SGHRS and CDR2 as YFSETQ. CDR3 residues: CASSKGQGYTPLHF. The CDR3 DNA reads TGCGCCAGTTCCAAGGGGCAGGGGTATACACCCCTCCACTTT. Supplemented by reference TRBV5-1 and TRBJ1-6, the full variable domain reads KAGVTQTPRYLIKTRGQQVTLSCSPISGHRSVSWYQQTPGQGLQFLFEYFSETQRNKGNFPGRFSGRQFSNSRSEMNVSTLELGDSALYLCASSKGQGYTPLHFGNGTRLTVT.

The chain employs TRBV4-1 and TRBJ2-5; 10 nucleotides line up with TRBD2. The germline V gene encodes CDR1 MGHRA and CDR2 YSYEKL. V lost 4 bases, J lost 7 bases, and 15 bases stayed unmatched. The CDR3 has 17 residues. The CDR3 DNA follows: TGCGCCAGCAGCCCGATATCCACTAGCGGGGCCGGGGGGACCCAGTACTTC. Its translation: CASSPISTSGAGGTQYF.

This clone was detected only a few times. This chain uses TRBV7-9 with TRBJ2-2, with 8 bases aligning to TRBD1. CDR1 SEHNR and CDR2 FQNEAQ come from the germline V gene (reference sequence). Trimming took 2 bases from V and 1 from J; bases not matched to a gene: 9. CDR3 length: 18 residues. The CDR3 is CASSLLGTGVRNTGELFF. In DNA, the CDR3 is TGTGCCAGCAGCTTACTGGGGACAGGCGTACGGAACACCGGGGAGCTGTTTTTT.

The rearrangement links TRBV5-1 to TRBJ2-7; D is perhaps TRBD2 (5 bases). Germline V gives CDR1 SGHRS, CDR2 YFSETQ. The CDR3 covers 15 residues. V lost 4 bases, J lost 6 bases, and 20 bases lay in between. CDR3 residues: CASSTSSGLAAEQYF. CDR3 bases: TGCGCCAGCAGCACGTCGTCGGGGTTGGCGGCCGAGCAGTACTTC.

This clone was detected a few times. The chain is built from TRBV5-1 and TRBJ2-7, with TRBD1 matching 10 bases. With V trimmed by 3 bases and J by 7 bases, 7 bases remained unmatched. Germline V gene sequence: CDR1 SGHRS, CDR2 YFSETQ. The CDR3 is 14 amino acids. Here the CDR3 reads CASSSGQGLGEQYF. CDR3 bases: TGCGCCAGCAGCTCGGGACAGGGGCTTGGGGAGCAGTACTTC.

The chain employs TRBV29-1 and TRBJ2-2, with D perhaps TRBD1 (5 bases). This CDR3 spans 14 amino acids. The ends were cut back, 7 bases at V and 0 bases at J, with 12 bases in the middle. Germline values: CDR1 SQVTM, CDR2 ANQGSEA. CDR3 coding DNA: TGCAGCGCCCAGGGTCGCACGAACACCGGGGAGCTGTTTTTT. Its protein is CSAQGRTNTGELFF.

To note about this clone: This specimen includes other DNA sequences encoding the same CDR3. The gene calls are TRBV2 and TRBJ2-2; TRBD1 agrees at 10 bases. The CDR3 spans 14 residues. V lost 8 bases and J lost 5; bases outside the gene matches: 5. In germline, CDR1 is SNHLY, CDR2 FYNNEI. This chain's CDR3 is CASSGTGVTGELFF. DNA for the CDR3: TGTGCCAGCTCCGGGACAGGGGTTACCGGGGAGCTGTTTTTT.

A few counts support this clone. This sequence joins TRBV18 and TRBJ1-1; TRBD1 aligns across 7 bases. The CDR3 is 17 residues long. The germline gives CDR1 KGHSH, CDR2 LQKENI. J was trimmed by 0 bases and V by 3 bases; bases with no gene match: 10. The CDR3 DNA is TGTGCCAGCTCACCGTTCGAAATCGGGACAGTGAACACTGAAGCTTTCTTT. This codes for CASSPFEIGTVNTEAFF. The full variable domain, rest sourced from reference TRBV18 and TRBJ1-1, is NAGVMQNPRHLVRRRGQEARLRCSPMKGHSHVYWYRQLPEEGLKFMVYLQKENIIDESGMPKERFSAEFPKEGPSILRIQQVVRGDSAAYFCASSPFEIGTVNTEAFFGQGTRLTVV.

This clone was recorded at least ten times. The chain combines TRBV27 with TRBJ2-7; 8 bases align to TRBD1. J gave up 0 bases and V 6 bases, and 4 bases lay outside the gene matches. CDR1 and CDR2 from the germline V gene are MNHEY and SMNVEV (reference sequence). The CDR3 extends over 14 amino acids. The CDR3 DNA reads as TGTGCCAGCAGGGACAGGGTCTCCTCCTACGAGCAGTACTTC. Encoded protein: CASRDRVSSYEQYF.

The V call is TRBV18, the J call TRBJ2-3; TRBD2 agrees at 15 bases. Germline CDR1 reads KGHSH; CDR2 reads LQKENI. V was clipped by 1 base and J by 6 bases; unmatched bases: 5. The CDR3 runs 17 residues. CDR3 loop: CASSPRTSGGATDTQYF. The CDR3 DNA follows: TGTGCCAGCTCACCACGGACTAGCGGGGGGGCAACGGATACGCAGTATTTT.